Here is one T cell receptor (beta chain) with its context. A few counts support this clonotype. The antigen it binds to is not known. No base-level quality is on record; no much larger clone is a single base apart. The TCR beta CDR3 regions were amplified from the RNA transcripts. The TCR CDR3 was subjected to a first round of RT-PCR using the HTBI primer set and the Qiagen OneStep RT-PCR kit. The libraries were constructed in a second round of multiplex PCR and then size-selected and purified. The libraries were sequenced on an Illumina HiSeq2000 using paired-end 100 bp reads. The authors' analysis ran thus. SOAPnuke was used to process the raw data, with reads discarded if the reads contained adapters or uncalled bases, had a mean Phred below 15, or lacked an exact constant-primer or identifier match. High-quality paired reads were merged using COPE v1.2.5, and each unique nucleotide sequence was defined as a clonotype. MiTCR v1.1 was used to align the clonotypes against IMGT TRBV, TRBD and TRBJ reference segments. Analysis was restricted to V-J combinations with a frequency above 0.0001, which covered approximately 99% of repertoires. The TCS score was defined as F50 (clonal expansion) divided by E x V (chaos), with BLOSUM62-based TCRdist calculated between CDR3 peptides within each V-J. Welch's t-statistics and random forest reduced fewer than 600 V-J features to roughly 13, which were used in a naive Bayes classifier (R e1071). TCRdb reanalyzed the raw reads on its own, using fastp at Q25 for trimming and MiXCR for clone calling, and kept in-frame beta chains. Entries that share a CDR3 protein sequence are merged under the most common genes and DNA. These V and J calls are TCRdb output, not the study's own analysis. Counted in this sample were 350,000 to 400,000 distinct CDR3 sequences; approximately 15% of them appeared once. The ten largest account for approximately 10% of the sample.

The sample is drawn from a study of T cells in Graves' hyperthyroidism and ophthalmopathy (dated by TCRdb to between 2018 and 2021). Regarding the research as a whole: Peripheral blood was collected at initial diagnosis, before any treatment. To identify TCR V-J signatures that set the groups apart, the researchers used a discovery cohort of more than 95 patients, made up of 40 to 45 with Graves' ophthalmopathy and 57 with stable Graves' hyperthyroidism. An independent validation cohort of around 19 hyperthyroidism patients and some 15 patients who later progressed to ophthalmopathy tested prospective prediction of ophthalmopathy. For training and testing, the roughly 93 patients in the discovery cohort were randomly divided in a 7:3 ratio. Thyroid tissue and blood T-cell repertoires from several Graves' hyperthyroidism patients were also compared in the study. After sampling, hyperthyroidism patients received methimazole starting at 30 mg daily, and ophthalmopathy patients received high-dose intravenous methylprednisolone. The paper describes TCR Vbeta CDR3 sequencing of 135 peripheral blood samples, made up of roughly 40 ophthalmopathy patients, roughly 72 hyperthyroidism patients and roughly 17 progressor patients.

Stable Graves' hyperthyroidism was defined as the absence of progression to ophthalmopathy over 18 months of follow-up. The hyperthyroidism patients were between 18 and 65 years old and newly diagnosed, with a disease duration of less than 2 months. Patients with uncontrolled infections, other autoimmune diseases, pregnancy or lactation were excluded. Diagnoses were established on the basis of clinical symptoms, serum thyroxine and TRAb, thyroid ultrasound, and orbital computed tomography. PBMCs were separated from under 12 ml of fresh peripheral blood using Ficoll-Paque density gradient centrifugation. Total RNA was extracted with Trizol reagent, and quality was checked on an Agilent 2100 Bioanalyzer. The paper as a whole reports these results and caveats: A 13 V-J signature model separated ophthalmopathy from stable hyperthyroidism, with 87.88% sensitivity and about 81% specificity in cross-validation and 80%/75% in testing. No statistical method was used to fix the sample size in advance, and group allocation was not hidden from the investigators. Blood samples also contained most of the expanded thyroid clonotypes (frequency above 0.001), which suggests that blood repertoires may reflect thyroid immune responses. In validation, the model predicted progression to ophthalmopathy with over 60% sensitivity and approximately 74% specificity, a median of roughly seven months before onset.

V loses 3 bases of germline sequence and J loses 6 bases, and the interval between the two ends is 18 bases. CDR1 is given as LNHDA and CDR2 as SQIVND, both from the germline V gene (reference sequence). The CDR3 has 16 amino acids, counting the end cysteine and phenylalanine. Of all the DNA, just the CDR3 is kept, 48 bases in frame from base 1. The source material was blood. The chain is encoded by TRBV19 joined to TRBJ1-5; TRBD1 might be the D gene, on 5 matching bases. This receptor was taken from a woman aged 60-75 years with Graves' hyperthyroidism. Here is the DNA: TGTGCCAGTAGTATCCTTTTTGGGGGGATGATTCAGCCCCAGCATTTT. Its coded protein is CASSILFGGMIQPQHF. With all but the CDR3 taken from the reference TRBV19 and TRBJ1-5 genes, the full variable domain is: DGGITQSPKYLFRKEGQNVTLSCEQNLNHDAMYWYRQDPGQGLRLIYYSQIVNDFQKGDIAEGYSVSREKKESFPLTVTSAQKNPTAFYLCASSILFGGMIQPQHFGDGTRLSIL.